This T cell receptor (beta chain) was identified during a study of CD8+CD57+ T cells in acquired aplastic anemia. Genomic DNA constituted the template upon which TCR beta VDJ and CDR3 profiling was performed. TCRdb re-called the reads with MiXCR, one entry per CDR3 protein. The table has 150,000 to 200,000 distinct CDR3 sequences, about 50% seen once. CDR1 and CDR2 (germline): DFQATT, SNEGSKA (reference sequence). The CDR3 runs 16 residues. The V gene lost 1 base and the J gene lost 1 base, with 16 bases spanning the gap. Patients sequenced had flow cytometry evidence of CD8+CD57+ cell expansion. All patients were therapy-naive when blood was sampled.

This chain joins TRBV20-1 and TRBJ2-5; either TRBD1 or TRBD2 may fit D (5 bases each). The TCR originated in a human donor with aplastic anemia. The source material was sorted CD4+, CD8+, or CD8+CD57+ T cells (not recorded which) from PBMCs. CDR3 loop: CSARVESGQPQETQYF. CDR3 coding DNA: TGCAGTGCTAGAGTAGAGTCGGGGCAGCCCCAAGAGACCCAGTACTTC.